This TCR beta chain was retrieved from a study of identical twins. Overall study results and limits: Conclusions leaned on cross-sectional statistical analysis and did not track the same donors over time.

TCRdb reanalysed the 5' RACE reads using MiXCR and keeps one entry per CDR3 protein. This sample yields 270,000 or so distinct CDR3 sequences, of which roughly 8% are seen a single time; roughly 3.1% belongs to the top ten. V shed 3 bases and J 6 bases; nucleotides not matched to a gene: 3. The CDR3 has 13 residues. Ten or more counts support this clonotype. Its antigen is not identified. This sample was shared with a second study, whose subject was yellow fever vaccine responses in identical twins.

J is TRBJ2-3 and V is TRBV12-3 or TRBV12-4; 7 bases are a match to TRBD2. Sequenced: CD8+ T cells sorted from blood. This TCR derives from a woman younger than 35 in good health. DNA of the CDR3: TGTGCCAGCAGTTTTTTCGGGGGGGATACGCAGTATTTT. This encodes CASSFFGGDTQYF.